The clone carrying this TCR beta chain was observed at least ten times. The record originates from a study of blood T cell repertoires in COVID-19. Study summary: Samples representing acute and convalescent COVID-19 were sourced from the United States, Italy and Spain. Sources were T cells, B-cell-depleted T cells, or PBMCs; the material itself was cDNA or gDNA.

There are 15 residues in the CDR3. With 0 bases removed from V and 7 bases from J, the gap between germline ends came to 17 bases. CDR1 SGHRS and CDR2 YFSETQ come from the germline V gene. As processed by the authors: Reference gene primer amplification in the assay estimated nucleated cell counts. The method was immunoSEQ multiplex PCR; TCRdb's version includes in-frame clones alone and lacks a portion of them. V, J and clone size are taken as reported in that table, and D and trimming were inferred from the DNA itself. The sample contains 200,000 or so clones, roughly four fifths of which appear only once.

The chain employs TRBV5-1 and TRBJ2-7, with D possibly TRBD2 on 5 matching bases. The sample comprised peripheral blood. The TCR originated in a middle-aged woman with acute or convalescent COVID-19. CDR3 bases: TGCGCCAGCAGCTTGGGTGTCTACTTAACGGGGGAGCAGTACTTC. Amino acid sequence: CASSLGVYLTGEQYF.